This T cell receptor beta chain was sequenced during a study of CD8+ T cells in alopecia areata (dated by TCRdb to between 2018 and 2020). Concerning the study at large: The treated patients took part in an open-label pilot trial in which moderate-to-severe alopecia areata was treated with oral tofacitinib at 5 to 10 mg twice daily. Scalp tissue and sorted CD4+ and CD8+ peripheral blood T cells from patchy and totalis/universalis alopecia areata patients and from healthy controls were covered by human TCRbeta sequencing. Biopsies were taken from tofacitinib-treated patients at baseline and at 4 and 24 weeks of treatment, and a later scalp biopsy was taken in several of the tofacitinib-treated patients. TCRbeta CDR3 regions were amplified by immunoSEQ multiplex PCR using 35 Vbeta forward and 13 Jbeta reverse primers. The study used high-throughput TCRbeta sequencing to examine T cell clonal expansion in alopecia areata, in both the C3H/HeJ mouse model and human patients. Tofacitinib was administered for 6 to 18 months, and 6 months of follow-up off drug were then conducted to assess delayed response and recurrence. The RNA source kit depended on sample type: the PAXgene miRNA kit for fixed scalp, the miRNeasy kit for PBMCs, and the RNeasy kit for mouse skin. Clonality in the scalp was compared among normal scalp (n=4), patchy alopecia areata scalp (n=8), and alopecia totalis/universalis scalp (n=8). Disease severity in treated patients was measured with the SALT score, which quantifies the percentage of affected scalp surface area. Overall study results and their limits: Many expanded lesional clones were found to persist in scalp and blood during tofacitinib treatment, and relapse after treatment cessation may be partly explained by this persistence. Unlike mouse skin, where gammadelta T cells dominate, normal human skin contains resident alphabeta T cells that get sequenced too, which complicates analysis of the scalp TCR repertoire. Compared with normal scalp, lesional scalp had higher clonality and more expanded CD8+ clones, particularly in alopecia totalis/universalis, a pattern that suggests antigenic drive. Tofacitinib significantly lowered scalp clonality and the number of expanded CD8+ clones among the top 100 scalp clones. TCR sequences shared between patients were less clear than in mice, possibly partly because of HLA diversity in the patient population. Because the treated cohort was small and had only one nonresponder, larger studies are needed to examine links between baseline CD8+ expansion and response.

Library method: the immunoSEQ multiplex PCR assay. For TCR sequencing, RNA was extracted from every sample and reverse transcribed into cDNA to serve as template. First-strand cDNA was synthesized with SuperScript III using a 2:1 mix of oligo-dT and random hexamers. A synthetic immune receptor repertoire was used to assess amplification bias, and residual bias was removed computationally. On the study's bioinformatics: Raw reads were preprocessed for error removal, and CDR3 was defined according to IMGT conventions as running from the conserved cysteine to phenylalanine. Clonality was computed by normalizing Shannon entropy by log2 of the number of productive unique TCRs and subtracting the result from 1. CD4 or CD8 identity of scalp clones was inferred by cross-referencing scalp TCRbeta sequences with sorted blood CD4 and CD8 repertoires. In its TCRdb copy, this immuneACCESS table keeps in-frame sequences only and misses some clones. Where compared with another copy, unresolved V genes explain less than half of these, and the others have no known cause. V and J calls and clone size are given by that table; D and trimming were obtained from the DNA. The sample yields fewer than 250,000 clones; 45% to 75% were counted once. Approximately 0.7% of the sample comes from the top ten.

Counted from cysteine to phenylalanine, this CDR3 has 14 amino acids. CDR3 DNA is the only sequence kept; it has 42 bases, read in frame from the first base. The germline V gene yields MNHEY for CDR1 and SVGAGI for CDR2. V is trimmed back by 6 bases and J by 6 bases, and the junction contains 5 bases that no gene match accounts for. This clone was counted only a few times. It lacks a known antigen. Base qualities are not at hand, and no much larger clone is one base apart. The time point label corresponds to: about 4 weeks on oral tofacitinib. The sample's treatment or condition, from its label and the paper: oral pan-JAK inhibitor, 5-10 mg twice daily. Lesional scalp punch biopsies and peripheral blood were obtained from alopecia areata patients. After PBMCs were isolated by density centrifugation and stained for CD3, CD4 and CD8, a FACSAria was used to sort CD4+ and CD8+ T cells.

This sample comprised CD4+ T cells sorted from blood, obtained at week 4, from a patient treated with tofacitinib. The receptor chain draws on TRBV6-5 and TRBJ2-1, and 10 bases in between align with TRBD2. The TCR was taken from a human donor with alopecia areata. The nucleotides are TGTGCCAGCAGGATCCCTAGCGGGAGCAATGAGCAGTTCTTC. Translated, it reads CASRIPSGSNEQFF.